What follows are 20 T cell receptor beta chains derived from one specimen sequenced in a study of cytomegalovirus exposure and HLA in healthy donors. The PCR used 60 Vbeta and 13 Jbeta primers. Sequencing was performed with immunoSEQ multiplex PCR; in TCRdb, only in-frame clones are kept and a portion is missing. The data contain about 130,000 clones, 70% to 80% of them seen just once; the ten biggest clones take up approximately 7%. The sequenced sample was PBMCs. The receptors derive from a man between 35 and 55 years old in good health and CMV-seropositive.

This clone was counted between two and nine times. The rearrangement links TRBV2 to TRBJ1-1; 7 nucleotides align to TRBD1. The length of the CDR3 is 12 residues. Germline V gene lookup returns CDR1 SNHLY and CDR2 FYNNEI. V shed 6 bases and J 7 bases; nucleotides not matched to a gene: 5. The CDR3 bases are TGTGCCAGCAGGGGACAGCCGGGTGAAGCTTTCTTT. Protein: CASRGQPGEAFF. Together with reference TRBV2 and TRBJ1-1, the CDR3 gives the full variable domain: EPEVTQTPSHQVTQMGQEVILRCVPISNHLYFYWYRQILGQKVEFLVSFYNNEISEKSEIFDDQFSVERPDGSNFTLKIRSTKLEDSAMYFCASRGQPGEAFFGQGTRLTVV.

This chain uses TRBV20-1 with TRBJ1-2, with D maybe TRBD1 (5 bases). This CDR3 is 11 amino acids long. V shed 7 bases and J shed 5 bases, with 11 bases lying between them. Germline values: CDR1 DFQATT, CDR2 SNEGSKA (reference sequence). CDR3 sequence: CSVSTVYGYTF. The CDR3 DNA follows: TGCAGTGTCTCGACAGTTTATGGCTACACCTTC.

This chain links TRBV27 with TRBJ2-7; 11 nucleotides line up with TRBD1. The CDR3 is 16 residues long. The junction had 9 bases not matched to a gene; V was cut back by 6 bases and J by 2 bases. From germline, CDR1 is MNHEY and CDR2 SMNVEV (reference sequence). The CDR3 sequence: CASSQLRTGGPYEQYF. CDR3 in DNA: TGTGCCAGCAGCCAATTGAGGACAGGGGGCCCCTACGAGCAGTACTTC.

This rearrangement joins TRBV19 to TRBJ2-7, with D uncertain. The CDR3 has 12 residues. Trimming removed 5 bases from V and 4 bases from J, with 9 bases in between. In germline, CDR1 is LNHDA, CDR2 SQIVND (reference sequence). Written as DNA, the CDR3 is TGTGCCAGTAGTTTTTCCGGTTACGAGCAGTACTTC. This sequence encodes CASSFSGYEQYF.

The chain recombines TRBV7-8 with TRBJ2-1; D perhaps matches TRBD1 (8 bases). The V end lost 3 bases, the J end lost 10 bases, and 19 bases lay between the germline ends. The CDR3 is 15 amino acids. Germline-derived CDR1 and CDR2 are SGHVS and FQNEAQ. The CDR3 bases are TGTGCCAGCAGCTTTGGGACAGGACTAGTCATGGAGCAGTTCTTC. This encodes CASSFGTGLVMEQFF.

This clone was seen more than once but under ten times. The chain links TRBV4-2 to TRBJ2-7, with TRBD2 matching 7 bases. Germline CDR1 reads LGHNA; CDR2 reads YNFKEQ. There are 14 residues in the CDR3. V lost 1 base and J lost 7; bases outside the gene matches: 7. The CDR3 DNA sequence: TGTGCCAGCAGCCAAGTGGGAGGGCCGGGGGAGCAGTACTTC. Encoded protein: CASSQVGGPGEQYF.

A word on this clone: A read error may account for a junction end that differs from germline. Within the sample, other DNA sequences also encode this same CDR3. The rearrangement uses TRBV5-4 and TRBJ1-6, with 7 bases that match TRBD1. The CDR3 spans 14 residues. Per germline, CDR1 SGHNT and CDR2 YYREEE (reference sequence). CDR3 protein: CASREGTDNSPLHF. The CDR3 DNA sequence: TGTGCCAGCAGGGAAGGGACAGATAATTCCCCCCTCCACTTT.

The V gene is TRBV5-5, the J gene TRBJ2-7; weak D call: TRBD2 (6 bases). The V gene lost 4 bases and the J gene lost 4 bases, with 18 bases spanning the gap. The CDR3 consists of 15 residues. CDR1 is SGHKS, CDR2 YYEKEE, per germline (reference sequence). CDR3 bases: TGTGCCAGCAGCATTAACCCGAGCGGGCTGTACGAGCAGTACTTC. Protein product: CASSINPSGLYEQYF.

This clone was detected only once. V gene TRBV7-6 combines with J gene TRBJ1-2; D remains unclear. Germline CDR1 reads SGHVS; CDR2 reads FNYEAQ. V lost 5 bases, J lost 4 bases, and 14 bases lay in between. The CDR3 covers 14 residues. The CDR3 loop reads CASSPSASSYGYTF. The CDR3 region has the DNA TGTGCCAGCAGCCCTAGCGCTTCAAGCTATGGCTACACCTTC.

The chain combines TRBV4-1 with TRBJ2-5; no reliable D call. Germline assignment: CDR1 MGHRA and CDR2 YSYEKL. The CDR3 spans 13 residues. Between the trimmed V and J ends, which lost 1 base and 2 bases, there was a span of 5 bases. The CDR3: CASSQGQQETQYF. CDR3 nucleotide sequence: TGCGCCAGCAGCCAAGGCCAGCAAGAGACCCAGTACTTC.

The chain links TRBV2 to TRBJ1-1; TRBD1 might be the D (5 bases). This CDR3 region has 13 residues. Germline CDR1 is SNHLY and CDR2 is FYNNEI. CDR3 sequence (DNA): TGTGCTGAGGAGAGGACACCGAACACTGAAGCTTTCTTT. This translates into CAEERTPNTEAFF.

The chain joins TRBV15 to TRBJ1-1; 7 bases align to TRBD1. Trimming took 0 bases from V and 4 from J; bases not matched to a gene: 5. In germline, CDR1 is LNHNV, CDR2 YYDKDF (reference sequence). The length of the CDR3 is 15 residues. CDR3 loop: CATSRDRGQSTEAFF. CDR3 bases: TGTGCCACCAGCAGAGATCGGGGACAGAGCACTGAAGCTTTCTTT.

This clone was detected only once. V gene TRBV5-4 combines with J gene TRBJ2-1; no definite D call. Trimming pared 1 base from V and 8 bases from J, leaving 4 bases between. The CDR3 runs 11 residues. The germline V gene encodes CDR1 SGHNT and CDR2 YYREEE (reference sequence). DNA of the CDR3: TGTGCCAGCAGCTTGCGGGATGAGCAGTTCTTC. Its protein is CASSLRDEQFF.

CDR3 loop: CASSQYRVSGELFF. CDR3 DNA: TGTGCCAGCAGCCAATACAGGGTCTCCGGGGAGCTGTTTTTT. The chain combines TRBV14 with TRBJ2-2, with TRBD1 as a possible D gene (6 bases). Per germline, CDR1 SGHDN and CDR2 FVKESK. V shed 2 bases and J shed 6 bases, with 10 bases lying between them. CDR3 length: 14 residues.

This chain connects TRBV5-5 to TRBJ1-2, with a possible D match to TRBD1 (6 bases). The CDR3 consists of 13 residues. Germline CDR1 SGHKS, CDR2 YYEKEE (reference sequence). V dropped 3 bases and J dropped 2 bases, with 8 bases sitting between them. CDR3 in DNA: TGTGCCAGCAGCTGGGACACCAACTATGGCTACACCTTC. Protein sequence: CASSWDTNYGYTF.

The rearrangement uses TRBV7-7 and TRBJ2-5; no firm D call. V dropped 1 base and J dropped 3 bases, with 12 bases sitting between them. Germline V CDR1 and CDR2: SSHAT, FNYEAQ (reference sequence). The CDR3 extends over 15 amino acids. CDR3 DNA sequence: TGTGCCAGCAGCTTAGGGTACACAGCCGAAGAGACCCAGTACTTC. Its translation: CASSLGYTAEETQYF.

This clone has only a few counts. V and J are TRBV7-2 and TRBJ2-5, with 7 bases identical to TRBD2. Unmatched junction bases numbered 12, after V lost 0 bases and J lost 2 bases. The germline V gene encodes CDR1 SGHTA and CDR2 FQGNSA. CDR3 length: 18 residues. The CDR3 nucleotides read TGTGCCAGCAGCTTAGCGCGTGGTGGCGGGAGAGCGCAAGAGACCCAGTACTTC. Amino acids: CASSLARGGGRAQETQYF.

The gene calls are TRBV7-2 and TRBJ2-7; 7 bases are shared with TRBD1. CDR1 is SGHTA, CDR2 FQGNSA, per germline. The CDR3 spans 15 residues. The ends lost 5 bases at V and 0 bases at J; junction bases unmatched: 7. For the CDR3, the DNA is TGTGCCAGCAGCGTACAGGGGACATACTCCTACGAGCAGTACTTC. This codes for CASSVQGTYSYEQYF.

The chain has TRBV11-1 and TRBJ2-2; tentatively, D is TRBD2 (7 bases). The V gene's germline CDR1 is SGHAT and CDR2 FQDESV (reference sequence). V lost 5 bases, J lost 5 bases, and 12 bases lay in between. This CDR3 spans 14 amino acids. CDR3 in amino acids: CASSLRGGTGELFF. In nucleotides, the CDR3 is TGTGCCAGCAGCCTTAGGGGGGGGACCGGGGAGCTGTTTTTT.

This chain connects TRBV5-5 to TRBJ2-1; 9 nucleotides line up with TRBD2. J gave up 4 bases and V 0 bases, and 5 bases lay outside the gene matches. Germline V gene lookup returns CDR1 SGHKS and CDR2 YYEKEE (reference sequence). The CDR3 sequence is 16 residues long. The CDR3 region is CASSLEGTSRYNEQFF. The CDR3 DNA reads as TGTGCCAGCAGCTTGGAAGGGACTAGCAGATACAATGAGCAGTTCTTC.